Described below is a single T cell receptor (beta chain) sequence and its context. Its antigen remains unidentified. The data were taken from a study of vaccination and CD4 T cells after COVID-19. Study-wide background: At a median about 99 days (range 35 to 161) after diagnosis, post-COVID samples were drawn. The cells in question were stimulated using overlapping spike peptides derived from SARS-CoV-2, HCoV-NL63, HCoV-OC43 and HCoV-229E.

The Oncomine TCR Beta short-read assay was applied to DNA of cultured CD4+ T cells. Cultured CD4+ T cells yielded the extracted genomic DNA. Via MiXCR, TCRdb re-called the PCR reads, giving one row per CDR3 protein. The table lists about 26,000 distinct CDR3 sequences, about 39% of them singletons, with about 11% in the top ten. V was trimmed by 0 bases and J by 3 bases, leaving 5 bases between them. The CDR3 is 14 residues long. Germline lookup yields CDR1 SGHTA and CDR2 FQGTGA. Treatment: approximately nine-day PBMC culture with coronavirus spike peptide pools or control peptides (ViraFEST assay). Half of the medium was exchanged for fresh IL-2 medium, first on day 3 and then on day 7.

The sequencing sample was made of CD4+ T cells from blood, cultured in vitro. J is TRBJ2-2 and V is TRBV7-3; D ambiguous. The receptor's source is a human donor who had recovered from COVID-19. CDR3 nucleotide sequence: TGTGCCAGCAGCTTAACAGAGGACACCGGGGAGCTGTTTTTT. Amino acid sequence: CASSLTEDTGELFF.